The 9 T cell receptor beta chains in this list originate from one sample, sequenced in a study of beta chain features in type 1 diabetes. Expressed TCRB transcripts got sequenced, as all isolated RNA was reverse transcribed. Assay used: immunoSEQ multiplex PCR; TCRdb lists only in-frame clones, some missing. The sample shows 350,000 to 400,000 clones, around 16% of them seen only once. The material sequenced was naive CD4+ T cells from blood. The receptors originated from a woman aged 18-29 years in good health.

This chain joins TRBV4-2 and TRBJ1-2, with 7 bases that match TRBD1. Germline V gene sequence: CDR1 LGHNA, CDR2 YNFKEQ. There are 16 residues in the CDR3. Trimming at V came to 0 bases and at J to 4 bases, leaving 8 bases not matched to a gene. The CDR3 here is CASSQDGGQQAYGYTF. Here the CDR3 DNA reads TGTGCCAGCAGCCAAGATGGGGGACAGCAAGCCTATGGCTACACCTTC.

This clone has just a few counts. The chain joins TRBV25-1 to TRBJ2-3; 8 bases line up with TRBD2. The J segment lost 0 bases and the V segment lost 5 bases, leaving 4 bases of the junction unmatched. Germline CDR1 is MGHDK and CDR2 is SYGVNS. The CDR3 spans 15 residues. For the CDR3, the DNA is TGTGCCAGCAGTAAACTAGCGGCCAGCACAGATACGCAGTATTTT. Amino acid sequence: CASSKLAASTDTQYF.

The chain links TRBV19 to TRBJ2-2; D is ambiguous. Between the trimmed V and J ends, which lost 8 bases and 6 bases, there was a span of 10 bases. The CDR3 sequence is 12 residues long. The germline V gene encodes CDR1 LNHDA and CDR2 SQIVND (reference sequence). In nucleotides, the CDR3 is TGTGCCAGTCACTCGCGTTCCGGGGAGCTGTTTTTT. Translated, it gives CASHSRSGELFF.

This clone occurred a few times. The J gene is TRBJ1-4, the V gene TRBV5-1; TRBD1 might be the D (5 bases). Trimming stripped 3 bases from V and 7 bases from J, with 7 bases between. CDR1 is SGHRS and CDR2 is YFSETQ in the germline V gene. This CDR3 has 12 residues. Here the CDR3 reads CASSSTGEKLFF. CDR3 DNA: TGCGCCAGCAGCTCAACAGGTGAAAAACTGTTTTTT.

In its sample, this clone was seen once. The genes are TRBV9 and TRBJ2-3; TRBD2 might be the D (6 bases). Trimming removed 3 bases from V and 3 bases from J, with 20 bases in between. The CDR3 length is 17 residues. Germline V CDR1 and CDR2: SGDLS, YYNGEE. The CDR3 is CASSDPAGLPNTDTQYF. The CDR3, as DNA: TGTGCCAGCAGCGATCCAGCGGGCCTGCCGAATACAGATACGCAGTATTTT.

This clone was observed a handful of times. The CDR3 loop is CASARGRREKLFF. CDR3 DNA: TGTGCCAGTGCCAGGGGTCGTCGGGAAAAACTGTTTTTT. The chain employs TRBV5-6 and TRBJ1-4, with TRBD1 as a possible D gene (6 bases). CDR1 is SGHDT, CDR2 YYEEEE, per germline. Trimming pared 8 bases from V and 8 bases from J, leaving 16 bases between. This CDR3 has 13 amino acids. Complete variable domain (other parts from reference TRBV5-6 and TRBJ1-4): DAGVTQSPTHLIKTRGQQVTLRCSPKSGHDTVSWYQQALGQGPQFIFQYYEEEERQRGNFPDRFSGHQFPNYSSELNVNALLLGDSALYLCASARGRREKLFFGSGTQLSVL.

This chain connects TRBV7-3 to TRBJ2-1; 11 bases align to TRBD2. Germline values: CDR1 SGHTA, CDR2 FQGTGA. CDR3 length equals 16 residues. V lost 5 bases and J lost 7; bases outside the gene matches: 10. The CDR3 coding sequence is TGTGCCAGCAGCCCAGCCACTAGCGGGAGTGGGAATGAGCAGTTCTTC. Translation: CASSPATSGSGNEQFF.

The V gene is TRBV14, the J gene TRBJ1-5; TRBD1 is a possible D gene (5 bases). Germline V CDR1 and CDR2: SGHDN, FVKESK. The CDR3 has 13 residues. Between the trimmed V and J ends, which lost 2 bases and 11 bases, there was a span of 13 bases. The chain's CDR3 is CASSQNSDTSQHF. The CDR3 DNA follows: TGTGCCAGCAGCCAAAACTCGGACACCTCCCAGCATTTT.

This clone was counted between two and nine times. The chain joins TRBV25-1 to TRBJ2-7; 7 bases fit TRBD1. Germline trimming cut 8 bases from V and 0 bases from J; bases unmatched to any gene: 7. The CDR3 length is 14 residues. Germline loops: CDR1 MGHDK, CDR2 SYGVNS. The CDR3 DNA is TGTGCCAGCGGACCCCGGGACAGCTCCTACGAGCAGTACTTC. This translates into CASGPRDSSYEQYF.